This T cell receptor beta chain was sequenced during a study of blood T cell repertoires in COVID-19. CDR1 is SQVTM, CDR2 ANQGSEA, per germline. V gave up 3 bases and J gave up 4 bases, with 10 bases separating them. The CDR3 loop spans 13 amino acids. Donors were grouped by their self-reported clinical history. This table comes from immunoSEQ multiplex PCR, and its TCRdb copy is limited to in-frame clones, with some not included. The data show over 120,000 clones, approximately 80% seen once. This clonotype originated in a man in his fifties or sixties who had recovered from COVID-19. J is TRBJ1-3 and V is TRBV29-1; maybe TRBD1 (5 bases). The sequenced sample consisted of PBMCs or T cells enriched from blood (not recorded which). The chain's CDR3 is CSVDNRRGNTIYF. The CDR3 nucleotides read TGCAGCGTTGATAACAGGAGAGGAAACACCATATATTTT.